This paragraph covers one T cell receptor beta chain sequence. Antigen specificity is unknown. Germline CDR1 reads MNHNS; CDR2 reads SASEGT. The CDR3 consists of 16 residues. The V end was cut by 6 bases, the J end by 3 bases, with 18 bases between. This specimen belongs to a study of identical twins. General observations from the study: Twin sharing of out-of-frame TCR alpha was underestimated by models in monozygotic pairs. The more abundant beta clonotypes in cord blood had fewer insertions, and memory repertoires did not show this.

Each CDR3 protein gets one entry after TCRdb re-called the 5' RACE reads with MiXCR. The repertoire holds 1.5 million or so distinct CDR3 sequences, about 32% seen once, with approximately 0.29% in the top ten. The chain employs TRBV6-1 and TRBJ2-1; D is undetermined. The sequencing sample was made of cord blood. The clonotype was recovered from a newborn girl in good health. CDR3 nucleotides: TGTGCCAGCAGCGCCTCCCTCTCCAACTACTACAATGAGCAGTTCTTC. Its protein product is CASSASLSNYYNEQFF.